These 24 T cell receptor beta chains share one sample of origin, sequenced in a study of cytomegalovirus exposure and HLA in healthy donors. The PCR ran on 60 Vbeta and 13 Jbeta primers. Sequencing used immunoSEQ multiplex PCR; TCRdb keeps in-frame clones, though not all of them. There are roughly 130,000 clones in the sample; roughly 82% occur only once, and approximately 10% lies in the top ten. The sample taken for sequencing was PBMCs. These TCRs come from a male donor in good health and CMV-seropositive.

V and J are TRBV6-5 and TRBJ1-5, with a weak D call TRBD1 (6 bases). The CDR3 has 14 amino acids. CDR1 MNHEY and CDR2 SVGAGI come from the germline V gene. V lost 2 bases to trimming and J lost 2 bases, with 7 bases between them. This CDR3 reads CASSYRQGNQPQHF. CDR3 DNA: TGTGCCAGCAGTTACCGACAGGGCAATCAGCCCCAGCATTTT.

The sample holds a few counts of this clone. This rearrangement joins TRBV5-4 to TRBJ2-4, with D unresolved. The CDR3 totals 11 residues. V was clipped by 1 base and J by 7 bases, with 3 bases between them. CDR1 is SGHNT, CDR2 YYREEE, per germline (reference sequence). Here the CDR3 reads CASSLSNIQYF. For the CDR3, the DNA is TGTGCCAGCAGCTTGTCGAACATTCAGTACTTC.

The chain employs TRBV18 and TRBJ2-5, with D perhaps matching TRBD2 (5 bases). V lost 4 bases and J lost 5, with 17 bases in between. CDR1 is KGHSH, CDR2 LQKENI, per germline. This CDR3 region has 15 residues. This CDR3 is CASSQSTAVRETQYF. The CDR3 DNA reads TGTGCCAGCTCACAATCAACAGCGGTTAGGGAGACCCAGTACTTC.

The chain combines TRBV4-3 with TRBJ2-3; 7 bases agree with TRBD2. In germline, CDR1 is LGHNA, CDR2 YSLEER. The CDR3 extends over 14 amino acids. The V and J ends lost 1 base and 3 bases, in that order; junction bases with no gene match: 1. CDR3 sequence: CASSQGGGTDTQYF. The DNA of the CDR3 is TGCGCCAGCAGCCAAGGCGGGGGAACAGATACGCAGTATTTT.

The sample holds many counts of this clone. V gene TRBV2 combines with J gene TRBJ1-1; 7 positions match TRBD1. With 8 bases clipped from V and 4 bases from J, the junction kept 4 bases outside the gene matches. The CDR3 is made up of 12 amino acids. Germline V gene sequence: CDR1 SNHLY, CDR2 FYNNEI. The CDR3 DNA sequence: TGTGCCAGCTGTACAGGGGTCACTGAAGCTTTCTTT. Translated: CASCTGVTEAFF.

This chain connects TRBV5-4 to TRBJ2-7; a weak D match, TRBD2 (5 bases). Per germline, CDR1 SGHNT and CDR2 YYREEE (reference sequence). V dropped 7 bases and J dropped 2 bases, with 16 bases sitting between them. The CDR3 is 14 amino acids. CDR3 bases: TGTGCCAGCTCTTCCCCTACCGGGACCTACGAGCAGTACTTC. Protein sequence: CASSSPTGTYEQYF. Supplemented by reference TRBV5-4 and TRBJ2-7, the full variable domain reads ETGVTQSPTHLIKTRGQQVTLRCSSQSGHNTVSWYQQALGQGPQFIFQYYREEENGRGNFPPRFSGLQFPNYSSELNVNALELDDSALYLCASSSPTGTYEQYFGPGTRLTVT.

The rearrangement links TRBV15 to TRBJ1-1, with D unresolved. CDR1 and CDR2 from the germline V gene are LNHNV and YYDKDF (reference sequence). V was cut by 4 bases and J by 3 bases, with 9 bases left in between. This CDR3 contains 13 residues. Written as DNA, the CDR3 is TGTGCCACCAGCACGGGGTGGGACACTGAAGCTTTCTTT. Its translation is CATSTGWDTEAFF.

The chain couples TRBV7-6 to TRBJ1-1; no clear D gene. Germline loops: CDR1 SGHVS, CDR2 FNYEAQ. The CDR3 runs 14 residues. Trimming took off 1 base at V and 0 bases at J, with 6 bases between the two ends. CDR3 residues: CASSLGSVNTEAFF. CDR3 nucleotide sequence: TGTGCCAGCAGCTTAGGCTCAGTGAACACTGAAGCTTTCTTT.

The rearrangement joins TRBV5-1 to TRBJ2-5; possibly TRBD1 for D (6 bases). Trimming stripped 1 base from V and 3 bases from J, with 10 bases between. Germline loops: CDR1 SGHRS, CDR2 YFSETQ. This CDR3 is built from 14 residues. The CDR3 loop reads CASSLSAGEETQYF. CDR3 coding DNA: TGCGCCAGCAGCTTGTCGGCAGGGGAAGAGACCCAGTACTTC.

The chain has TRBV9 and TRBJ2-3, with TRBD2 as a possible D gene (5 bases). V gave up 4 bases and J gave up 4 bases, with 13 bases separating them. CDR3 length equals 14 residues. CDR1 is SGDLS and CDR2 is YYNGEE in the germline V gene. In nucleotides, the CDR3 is TGTGCCAGCAGCCTCAATTTAGCGCCAGATACGCAGTATTTT. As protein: CASSLNLAPDTQYF.

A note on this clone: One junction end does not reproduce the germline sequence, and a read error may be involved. CDR3 coding DNA: TGTGCTAGCAGCTTACAAAGCGGGAGCTCCTACGAGCAGTACTTC. Its protein product is CASSLQSGSSYEQYF. The chain is built from TRBV7-7 and TRBJ2-7; 8 nucleotides agree with TRBD2. CDR3 size: 15 residues. Germline CDR1 reads SSHAT; CDR2 reads FNYEAQ (reference sequence).

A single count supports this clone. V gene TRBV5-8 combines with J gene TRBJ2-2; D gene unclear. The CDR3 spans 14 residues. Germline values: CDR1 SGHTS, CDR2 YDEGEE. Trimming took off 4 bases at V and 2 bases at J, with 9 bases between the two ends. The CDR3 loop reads CASSPGVNTGELFF. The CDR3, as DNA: TGTGCCAGCAGCCCGGGTGTTAACACCGGGGAGCTGTTTTTT. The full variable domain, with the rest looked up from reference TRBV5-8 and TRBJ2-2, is EAGVTQSPTHLIKTRGQQATLRCSPISGHTSVYWYQQALGLGLQFLLWYDEGEERNRGNFPPRFSGRQFPNYSSELNVNALELEDSALYLCASSPGVNTGELFFGEGSRLTVL.

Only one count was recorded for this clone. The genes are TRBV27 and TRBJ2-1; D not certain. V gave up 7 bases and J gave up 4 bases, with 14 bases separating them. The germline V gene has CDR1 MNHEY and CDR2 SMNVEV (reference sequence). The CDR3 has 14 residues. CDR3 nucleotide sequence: TGTGCCAGCAAAACCCTAGTAGCTTACAATGAGCAGTTCTTC. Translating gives CASKTLVAYNEQFF.

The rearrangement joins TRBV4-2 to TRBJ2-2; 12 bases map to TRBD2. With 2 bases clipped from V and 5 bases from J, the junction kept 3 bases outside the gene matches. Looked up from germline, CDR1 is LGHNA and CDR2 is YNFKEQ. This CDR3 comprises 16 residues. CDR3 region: CASSQPSGRETGELFF. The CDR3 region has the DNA TGTGCCAGCAGCCAACCTAGCGGGAGGGAAACCGGGGAGCTGTTTTTT.

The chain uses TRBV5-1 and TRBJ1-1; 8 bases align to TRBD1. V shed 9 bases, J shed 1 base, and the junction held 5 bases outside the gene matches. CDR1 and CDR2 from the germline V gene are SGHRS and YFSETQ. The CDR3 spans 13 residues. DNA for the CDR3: TGCGCCACCGGGACAGGTTCGAACACTGAAGCTTTCTTT. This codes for CATGTGSNTEAFF.

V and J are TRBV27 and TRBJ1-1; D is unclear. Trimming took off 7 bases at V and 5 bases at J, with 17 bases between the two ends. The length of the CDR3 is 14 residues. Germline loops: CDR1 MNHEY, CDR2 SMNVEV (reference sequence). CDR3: CASTPGVGGTEAFF. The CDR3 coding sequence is TGTGCCAGCACCCCCGGGGTAGGCGGAACTGAAGCTTTCTTT.

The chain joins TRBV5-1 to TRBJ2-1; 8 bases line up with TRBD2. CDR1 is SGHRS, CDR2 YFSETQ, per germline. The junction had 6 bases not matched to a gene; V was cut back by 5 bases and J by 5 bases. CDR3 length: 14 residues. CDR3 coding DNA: TGCGCCAGCAGGCCCGGGAGGGGGAACAATGAGCAGTTCTTC. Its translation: CASRPGRGNNEQFF.

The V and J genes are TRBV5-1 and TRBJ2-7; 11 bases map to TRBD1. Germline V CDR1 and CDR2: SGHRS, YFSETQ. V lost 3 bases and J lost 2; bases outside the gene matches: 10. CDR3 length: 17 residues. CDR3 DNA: TGCGCCAGCAGCTCGCACACCGGGACAGGGGGAACCTACGAGCAGTACTTC. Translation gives CASSSHTGTGGTYEQYF. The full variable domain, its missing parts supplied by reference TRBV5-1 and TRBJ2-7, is KAGVTQTPRYLIKTRGQQVTLSCSPISGHRSVSWYQQTPGQGLQFLFEYFSETQRNKGNFPGRFSGRQFSNSRSEMNVSTLELGDSALYLCASSSHTGTGGTYEQYFGPGTRLTVT.

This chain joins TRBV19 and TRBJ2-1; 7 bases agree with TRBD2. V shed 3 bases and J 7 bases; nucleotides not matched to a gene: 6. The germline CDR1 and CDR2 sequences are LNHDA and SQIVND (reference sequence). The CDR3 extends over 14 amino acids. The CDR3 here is CASSMGEGQNEQFF. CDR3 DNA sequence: TGTGCCAGTAGTATGGGGGAGGGCCAGAATGAGCAGTTCTTC.

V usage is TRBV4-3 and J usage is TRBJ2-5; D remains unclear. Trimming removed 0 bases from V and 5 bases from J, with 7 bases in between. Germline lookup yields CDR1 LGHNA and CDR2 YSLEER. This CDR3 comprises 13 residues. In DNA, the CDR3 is TGCGCCAGCAGCCAAGAAAACGGTGAGACCCAGTACTTC. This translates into CASSQENGETQYF.

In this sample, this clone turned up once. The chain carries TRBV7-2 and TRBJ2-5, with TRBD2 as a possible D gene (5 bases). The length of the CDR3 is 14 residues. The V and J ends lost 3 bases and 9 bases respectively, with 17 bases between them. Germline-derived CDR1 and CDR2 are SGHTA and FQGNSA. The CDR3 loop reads CASSLGARIPAQYF. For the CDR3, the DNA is TGTGCCAGCAGCTTGGGAGCTAGGATACCGGCCCAGTACTTC.

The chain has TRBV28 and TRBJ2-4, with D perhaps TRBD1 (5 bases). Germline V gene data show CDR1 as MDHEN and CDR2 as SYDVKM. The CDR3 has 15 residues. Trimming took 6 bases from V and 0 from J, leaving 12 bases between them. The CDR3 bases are TGTGCCAGCAGGCCCCAGGGCCCAGCCAAAAACATTCAGTACTTC. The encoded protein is CASRPQGPAKNIQYF.

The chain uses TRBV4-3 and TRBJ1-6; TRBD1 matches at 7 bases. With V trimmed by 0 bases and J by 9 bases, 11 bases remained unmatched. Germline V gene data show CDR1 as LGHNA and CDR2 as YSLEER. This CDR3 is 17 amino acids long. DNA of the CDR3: TGCGCCAGCAGCCAAGACCCTGCCGGGACAGACCTTTCACCCCTCCACTTT. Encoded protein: CASSQDPAGTDLSPLHF.

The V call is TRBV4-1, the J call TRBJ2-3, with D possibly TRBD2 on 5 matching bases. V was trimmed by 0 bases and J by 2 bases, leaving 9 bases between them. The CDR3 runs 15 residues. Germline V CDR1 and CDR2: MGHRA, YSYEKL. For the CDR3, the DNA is TGCGCCAGCAGCCAAGACACGGGATTCACAGATACGCAGTATTTT. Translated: CASSQDTGFTDTQYF.